This paragraph reports one T cell receptor (beta chain). TCR beta chains were sequenced at survey level with immunoSEQ. The method was immunoSEQ multiplex PCR; TCRdb's version includes in-frame clones alone and lacks a portion of them. The table lists about 68,000 clones, over 85% of them singletons, with around 4.6% in the top ten. Per germline, CDR1 LNHNV and CDR2 YYDKDF (reference sequence). This CDR3 comprises 16 residues. Trimming took 0 bases from V and 8 from J, leaving 16 bases between them. V usage is TRBV15 and J usage is TRBJ1-4; D unclear. The sequenced sample was PBMCs. This sequence was found in a man aged 40-49 years with rheumatoid arthritis. Here the CDR3 DNA reads TGTGCCACCAGCAGAGATAAGGGAGGAGGGAGAGAAAAACTGTTTTTT. Protein sequence: CATSRDKGGGREKLFF.